The 27 T cell receptor beta chains reported below all come from one sample, sequenced in a study of human T cells and chemical hapten exposure. This sample's time point: patch test 2, 6 weeks after DPC sensitization. Treatment in this sample: therapeutic diphenylcyclopropenone sensitization with weekly scalp DPC. From the RACE reads, TCRdb called clonotypes with MiXCR, one entry per CDR3 protein. The sample carries under 450,000 distinct CDR3 sequences, about 6% recorded once. The sample was whole blood, taken in connection with sensitization to the hapten diphenylcyclopropenone (DPC). The source is a woman between 18 and 30 years old with alopecia areata. Some clones in this sample may be carry-over from other donors' samples.

This clonotype was recorded at least ten times. This chain connects TRBV6-6 to TRBJ2-1, with 13 bases matching TRBD2. This CDR3 has 15 residues. J lost 3 bases, V lost 5 bases, and 1 base had no gene match. Germline loops: CDR1 MNHNY, CDR2 SVGAGI (reference sequence). The CDR3 DNA is TGTGCCAGCAGTCGACTAGCGGGGGGCTACAATGAGCAGTTCTTC. Protein product: CASSRLAGGYNEQFF.

This chain joins TRBV4-3 and TRBJ1-4; D unclear. This CDR3 contains 17 residues. Trimming removed 0 bases at V and 2 bases at J, with 13 bases between. From germline, CDR1 is LGHNA and CDR2 YSLEER. This CDR3 reads CASSQDWVGRTNEKLFF. The CDR3 nucleotides read TGCGCCAGCAGCCAAGATTGGGTTGGTCGCACTAATGAAAAACTGTTTTTT.

There are many counts of this clonotype. The chain couples TRBV7-6 to TRBJ1-4; D ambiguous. The germline V gene encodes CDR1 SGHVS and CDR2 FNYEAQ. V shed 4 bases and J shed 0 bases, with 3 bases lying between them. CDR3 length: 13 amino acids. The CDR3 nucleotides read TGTGCCAGCAGCTACGCAACTAATGAAAAACTGTTTTTT. Its protein is CASSYATNEKLFF.

The chain carries TRBV4-3 and TRBJ2-4; no firm D call. Germline V gives CDR1 LGHNA, CDR2 YSLEER. Trimming left V 3 bases short and J 5 bases short, with 11 bases between. The CDR3 extends over 14 amino acids. As DNA, the CDR3 is TGCGCCAGCAGCCACCCCGGGCCTCAAAACATTCAGTACTTC. This translates into CASSHPGPQNIQYF.

The chain couples TRBV12-3 or TRBV12-4 to TRBJ1-2; D remains ambiguous. CDR3 length equals 15 residues. Deletions cut 7 bases from V and 0 bases from J, with 15 bases between. CDR3 nucleotides: TGTGCCAGCACCTCCACCCCCTTTCCTAACTATGGCTACACCTTC. Its translation: CASTSTPFPNYGYTF.

The gene calls are TRBV11-2 and TRBJ2-3, with D tentatively TRBD1 or TRBD2 (5 bases each). This CDR3 spans 14 amino acids. Trimming shortened V by 2 bases and J by 10 bases, and 16 bases separated the two germline ends. Germline assignment: CDR1 SGHAT and CDR2 FQNNGV. DNA for the CDR3: TGTGCCAGCAGCTTATTTACATCGGGACCTCCGCAGTATTTT. Protein: CASSLFTSGPPQYF.

This clonotype was detected a few times. The V gene is TRBV20-1, the J gene TRBJ2-3; no clear D. Trimming stripped 6 bases from V and 3 bases from J, with 13 bases between. The germline V gene has CDR1 DFQATT and CDR2 SNEGSKA (reference sequence). The length of the CDR3 is 13 residues. CDR3 protein: CSAPPPLTDTQYF. DNA for the CDR3: TGCAGTGCCCCCCCACCCCTTACAGATACGCAGTATTTT.

This clonotype was observed a handful of times. This chain joins TRBV24-1 and TRBJ2-3, with 7 bases fitting TRBD2. Germline V gene lookup returns CDR1 KGHDR and CDR2 SFDVKD. CDR3 size: 13 residues. V was pared by 5 bases and J by 6 bases, with 4 bases of the junction left unmatched. The CDR3 sequence: CATSGGGGDTQYF. The CDR3 DNA sequence: TGTGCCACCAGTGGCGGGGGTGGTGATACGCAGTATTTT.

This clonotype appeared many times. The chain is built from TRBV20-1 and TRBJ2-7; the D gene is possibly TRBD2 (6 bases). Germline values: CDR1 DFQATT, CDR2 SNEGSKA (reference sequence). CDR3 length: 14 residues. V lost 4 bases and J lost 2, with 15 bases in between. The CDR3 bases are TGCAGTGCTACGGGACTGGGGCCTACCTACGAGCAGTACTTC. Translated, it gives CSATGLGPTYEQYF.

The J gene is TRBJ2-7, the V gene TRBV29-1, with 9 bases aligning to TRBD1. This CDR3 contains 14 residues. Germline lookup yields CDR1 SQVTM and CDR2 ANQGSEA. The V gene end was trimmed by 7 bases and the J gene end by 3 bases; junction bases not matched to a gene: 10. CDR3: CSADRGGSHYEQYF. CDR3 coding DNA: TGCAGCGCGGACAGGGGAGGATCTCACTACGAGCAGTACTTC.

Many counts were recorded for this clonotype. This sequence joins TRBV6-5 and TRBJ1-2; D may be TRBD1 (5 bases). The CDR3 runs 16 residues. Trimming pared 0 bases from V and 4 bases from J, leaving 15 bases between. Germline V CDR1 and CDR2: MNHEY, SVGAGI. In DNA form, the CDR3 reads TGTGCCAGCAGTTACTCTGGGGGATCGACAGTCTATGGCTACACCTTC. Translation: CASSYSGGSTVYGYTF.

The table lists this clonotype with a few counts. V and J are TRBV7-9 and TRBJ2-1, with a weak D call TRBD2 (6 bases). V was clipped by 5 bases and J by 3 bases, with 8 bases between them. Per the germline V gene, CDR1 is SEHNR and CDR2 is FQNEAQ (reference sequence). The CDR3 loop spans 13 amino acids. CDR3 amino acids: CASSPEGYNEQFF. For the CDR3, the DNA is TGTGCCAGCAGCCCGGAGGGCTACAATGAGCAGTTCTTC.

V and J are TRBV7-6 and TRBJ1-1, with 9 bases identical to TRBD1. This CDR3 comprises 15 residues. The germline V gene has CDR1 SGHVS and CDR2 FNYEAQ. Trimming at V came to 1 base and at J to 5 bases, leaving 5 bases not matched to a gene. For the CDR3, the DNA is TGTGCCAGCAGCTTAGGGGGACAGGGAAGGACTGAAGCTTTCTTT. Residues: CASSLGGQGRTEAFF. Full variable domain (rest looked up from reference TRBV7-6 and TRBJ1-1): GAGVSQSPRYKVTKRGQDVALRCDPISGHVSLYWYRQALGQGPEFLTYFNYEAQQDKSGLPNDRFSAERPEGSISTLTIQRTEQRDSAMYRCASSLGGQGRTEAFFGQGTRLTVV.

This clonotype was detected ten times or more. The chain is built from TRBV25-1 and TRBJ2-3; a possible D gene is TRBD2 (6 bases). There are 14 residues in the CDR3. Trimming cost V 2 bases and J 6 bases, with 12 bases left between them. CDR1 is MGHDK and CDR2 is SYGVNS in the germline V gene. In nucleotides, the CDR3 is TGTGCCAGCAGTGAAGGGACTCTCAGCGATACGCAGTATTTT. It codes for CASSEGTLSDTQYF.

This chain connects TRBV9 to TRBJ2-7; D is undetermined. V dropped 0 bases and J dropped 1 base, with 11 bases sitting between them. Germline V gives CDR1 SGDLS, CDR2 YYNGEE. This CDR3 is built from 15 residues. Here the CDR3 reads CASSVVFSYSYEQYF. The CDR3 DNA reads as TGTGCCAGCAGCGTAGTATTCAGCTATTCCTACGAGCAGTACTTC. Full variable domain (missing parts from reference TRBV9 and TRBJ2-7): DSGVTQTPKHLITATGQRVTLRCSPRSGDLSVYWYQQSLDQGLQFLIQYYNGEERAKGNILERFSAQQFPDLHSELNLSSLELGDSALYFCASSVVFSYSYEQYFGPGTRLTVT.

This clonotype has a count of ten or more. The chain is built from TRBV18 and TRBJ1-1; 7 bases agree with TRBD1. Germline V lookup: CDR1 KGHSH, CDR2 LQKENI. The trim removed 3 bases at V and 5 bases at J, leaving 15 bases unmatched. This CDR3 has 17 amino acids. The CDR3 protein is CASSPNVAGGYDTEAFF. As DNA, the CDR3 is TGTGCCAGCTCACCTAATGTGGCAGGGGGATATGATACTGAAGCTTTCTTT. The variable domain in full, with the rest retrieved from reference TRBV18 and TRBJ1-1, is NAGVMQNPRHLVRRRGQEARLRCSPMKGHSHVYWYRQLPEEGLKFMVYLQKENIIDESGMPKERFSAEFPKEGPSILRIQQVVRGDSAAYFCASSPNVAGGYDTEAFFGQGTRLTVV.

This clonotype was observed at least ten times. The germline gene is not matched at one end of the junction; a read error may be the cause. The rearrangement joins TRBV12-3 or TRBV12-4 to TRBJ1-3; D is ambiguous. The CDR3 spans 8 residues. The CDR3: CASSSRDF. CDR3 coding DNA: TGTGCCAGCAGCTCCCGGGATTTT.

This clonotype has only a few counts. The genes are TRBV20-1 and TRBJ2-1; D gene unclear. Deletions cut 0 bases from V and 9 bases from J, with 12 bases between. The CDR3 runs to 13 residues. Germline CDR1 reads DFQATT; CDR2 reads SNEGSKA (reference sequence). As DNA, the CDR3 is TGCAGTGCTAGAGATCGAGAAGCGAGTGAGCAGTTCTTC. Protein product: CSARDREASEQFF.

A few counts support this clonotype. The chain carries TRBV5-6 and TRBJ1-2, with D unclear. Trimming took 1 base from V and 4 from J, leaving 11 bases between them. CDR3 length: 14 amino acids. Germline V lookup: CDR1 SGHDT, CDR2 YYEEEE. CDR3 protein: CASSLLVGIYGYTF. The DNA of the CDR3 is TGTGCCAGCAGCTTGCTTGTTGGAATCTATGGCTACACCTTC. Full variable domain (missing parts from reference TRBV5-6 and TRBJ1-2): DAGVTQSPTHLIKTRGQQVTLRCSPKSGHDTVSWYQQALGQGPQFIFQYYEEEERQRGNFPDRFSGHQFPNYSSELNVNALLLGDSALYLCASSLLVGIYGYTFGSGTRLTVV.

This clonotype occurred many times. The chain employs TRBV11-2 and TRBJ2-1; a weak D match, TRBD1 (7 bases). CDR1 and CDR2 (germline): SGHAT, FQNNGV. The CDR3 length is 15 residues. The ends were cut back, 0 bases at V and 7 bases at J, with 13 bases in the middle. DNA of the CDR3: TGTGCCAGCAGCTTAGAACAGGGGAGGATTAATGAGCAGTTCTTC. Protein sequence: CASSLEQGRINEQFF.

This clonotype was seen many times. This sequence joins TRBV20-1 and TRBJ1-1; 7 nucleotides line up with TRBD1. Germline V CDR1 and CDR2: DFQATT, SNEGSKA (reference sequence). This CDR3 has 16 amino acids. V lost 0 bases and J lost 7; bases outside the gene matches: 14. The chain's CDR3 is CSARDVDQGGYDEAFF. The DNA for the CDR3 is TGCAGTGCTAGAGATGTTGATCAGGGGGGTTATGATGAAGCTTTCTTT.

The chain uses TRBV28 and TRBJ2-5, with 8 bases aligning to TRBD2. The CDR3 consists of 14 residues. Losses at the gene ends were 10 bases for V and 2 bases for J; bases not matched to a gene: 9. CDR1 and CDR2 (germline): MDHEN, SYDVKM. The CDR3 loop is CATLSAGAQETQYF. The DNA of the CDR3 is TGTGCCACACTGTCAGCGGGAGCACAAGAGACCCAGTACTTC.

This clonotype has a count of ten or more. The chain carries TRBV6-1 and TRBJ1-1; 8 nucleotides line up with TRBD1. Trimming at V came to 0 bases and at J to 5 bases, leaving 5 bases not matched to a gene. The CDR3 runs to 15 residues. Germline-derived CDR1 and CDR2 are MNHNS and SASEGT. In nucleotides, the CDR3 is TGTGCCAGCAGTGAAGCGCAGGGGGCGAGTACTGAAGCTTTCTTT. This encodes CASSEAQGASTEAFF.

In its sample, this clonotype was seen many times. The chain recombines TRBV3-1 with TRBJ2-7; the match to TRBD1 covers 7 bases. The CDR3 runs 15 residues. CDR1 and CDR2 from the germline V gene are LGHDT and YNNKEL (reference sequence). Trimming took 5 bases from V and 0 from J; bases not matched to a gene: 7. CDR3 amino acids: CASSFSRGSSYEQYF. The CDR3 coding sequence is TGTGCCAGCAGCTTCAGCAGGGGGAGCTCCTACGAGCAGTACTTC.

This clonotype turned up a few times. V is TRBV2 and J is TRBJ1-3; D unresolved. The CDR3 is made up of 12 amino acids. Germline V gene lookup returns CDR1 SNHLY and CDR2 FYNNEI. Trimming removed 6 bases at V and 7 bases at J, with 10 bases between. CDR3 sequence (DNA): TGTGCCAGCAGCCGGGATTCCAACACCATATATTTT. It encodes CASSRDSNTIYF.

The gene calls are TRBV18 and TRBJ1-1; D remains unclear. This CDR3 has 16 residues. Germline CDR1 is KGHSH and CDR2 is LQKENI. The V gene lost 2 bases and the J gene lost 1 base, with 14 bases spanning the gap. DNA of the CDR3: TGTGCCAGCTCACCAGCGGTGCAGACGACGAACACTGAAGCTTTCTTT. Its translation: CASSPAVQTTNTEAFF. The full variable domain, its missing parts supplied by reference TRBV18 and TRBJ1-1, is NAGVMQNPRHLVRRRGQEARLRCSPMKGHSHVYWYRQLPEEGLKFMVYLQKENIIDESGMPKERFSAEFPKEGPSILRIQQVVRGDSAAYFCASSPAVQTTNTEAFFGQGTRLTVV.

This clonotype was seen more than once but under ten times. The rearrangement uses TRBV20-1 and TRBJ2-3; 7 bases line up with TRBD2. With 6 bases clipped from V and 2 bases from J, the junction kept 8 bases outside the gene matches. Germline lookup yields CDR1 DFQATT and CDR2 SNEGSKA (reference sequence). The CDR3 length is 14 residues. CDR3: CSARLGGTTDTQYF. In DNA, the CDR3 is TGCAGTGCCAGACTCGGGGGGACCACAGATACGCAGTATTTT.